This note documents a single T cell receptor (beta chain) sequence. The data are from a study of blood T cells in healthy people across ages. V lost 10 bases to trimming and J lost 7 bases; unmatched junction nucleotides: 5. Germline loops: CDR1 MNHEY, CDR2 SVGEGT. This CDR3 spans 12 amino acids. A J-beta primer mix and a sample-barcoded 5' primer were used in a second PCR of about 7 to 12 cycles. TCRdb passed the 5' RACE reads through MiXCR, listing each CDR3 protein once. The sample carries 750,000 or so distinct CDR3 sequences, roughly 25% recorded once. At least 6.5 million PBMCs were isolated per sample. These same data were also listed under a study on T cells of mothers and their children. That paper notes: From each mother came over 9.5 million TCR beta CDR3 reads, and from each child came approximately 2.8 million.

The sequence derives from a boy aged 10-17 years in good health. Sequencing used blood. The chain has TRBV6-2 or TRBV6-3 and TRBJ1-2, with TRBD1 identical over 11 bases. Written as DNA, the CDR3 is TGTGCCACAGGACAGGGGGCCGGTGGCTACACCTTC. Protein product: CATGQGAGGYTF.